Listed below are T cell receptor beta chains from one sample, sequenced in a study of T cell responses to AZD1222 COVID-19 vaccine. Libraries were prepared by immunoSEQ multiplex PCR; TCRdb keeps only in-frame clonotypes and omits some of them. The sample lists about 76,000 clones, around nine tenths occurring once. The starting material was peripheral blood, obtained on day 0 of AZD1222 vaccination. All receptors derive from an adult in good health. Each CDR3 is given with its conserved first and last residue. Each record gives: CDR3 length, V gene, D gene, J gene, CDR3 protein, CDR3 DNA. A D gene is named only where the DNA matches it firmly.

CDR3 length: 15; V gene: TRBV21-1; D gene: -; J gene: TRBJ2-7; CDR3 protein: CASSPGQGNSYEQYF; CDR3 DNA: TGTGCCAGCAGCCCCGGACAGGGAAACTCCTACGAGCAGTACTTC
CDR3 length: 15; V gene: TRBV4-2; D gene: -; J gene: TRBJ2-1; CDR3 protein: CASSQVRGSYNEQFF; CDR3 DNA: TGTGCCAGCAGCCAAGTGAGGGGCTCCTACAATGAGCAGTTCTTC
CDR3 length: 13; V gene: TRBV5-4; D gene: -; J gene: TRBJ1-2; CDR3 protein: CASSPPANYGYTF; CDR3 DNA: TGTGCCAGCAGCCCCCCAGCTAACTATGGCTACACCTTC
CDR3 length: 13; V gene: TRBV10-3; D gene: TRBD1; J gene: TRBJ2-2; CDR3 protein: CAINDRGAGELFF; CDR3 DNA: TGTGCCATCAATGACAGGGGAGCCGGGGAGCTGTTTTTT
CDR3 length: 11; V gene: TRBV5-8; D gene: -; J gene: TRBJ2-7; CDR3 protein: CASSLGTSEYF; CDR3 DNA: TGTGCCAGCAGCTTGGGTACGTCGGAGTACTTC
CDR3 length: 12; V gene: TRBV7-9; D gene: -; J gene: TRBJ1-2; CDR3 protein: CASSWGDYGYTF; CDR3 DNA: TGTGCCAGTAGCTGGGGGGACTATGGCTACACCTTC
CDR3 length: 16; V gene: TRBV6-5; D gene: -; J gene: TRBJ2-7; CDR3 protein: CASSYSRTQNSYEQYF; CDR3 DNA: TGTGCCAGCAGTTACTCGAGGACACAAAATTCCTACGAGCAGTACTTC
CDR3 length: 16; V gene: TRBV6-6; D gene: -; J gene: TRBJ1-3; CDR3 protein: CASSPPGSRSGNTIYF; CDR3 DNA: TGTGCCAGCAGTCCTCCGGGCAGCCGCTCTGGAAACACCATATATTTT
CDR3 length: 15; V gene: TRBV6-2/TRBV6-3; D gene: TRBD1; J gene: TRBJ2-1; CDR3 protein: CASSFRDRVFNEQFF; CDR3 DNA: TGTGCCAGCAGTTTCCGGGACAGGGTATTCAATGAGCAGTTCTTC
CDR3 length: 20; V gene: TRBV4-3; D gene: -; J gene: TRBJ2-2; CDR3 protein: CASSQEVLGVGNPDTGELFF; CDR3 DNA: TGCGCCAGCAGCCAAGAGGTCCTAGGGGTGGGGAATCCGGACACCGGGGAGCTGTTTTTT
CDR3 length: 15; V gene: TRBV6-5; D gene: -; J gene: TRBJ1-4; CDR3 protein: CASSHYGGANEKLFF; CDR3 DNA: TGTGCCAGCAGTCACTACGGGGGAGCTAATGAAAAACTGTTTTTT
CDR3 length: 14; V gene: TRBV5-4; D gene: -; J gene: TRBJ1-1; CDR3 protein: CASSPKGLGTEAFF; CDR3 DNA: TGTGCCAGCAGCCCGAAGGGGTTGGGCACTGAAGCTTTCTTT
CDR3 length: 14; V gene: TRBV27; D gene: -; J gene: TRBJ2-7; CDR3 protein: CASSYQAGFREQYF; CDR3 DNA: TGTGCCAGCAGTTATCAGGCGGGATTCAGGGAGCAGTACTTC
CDR3 length: 16; V gene: TRBV7-8; D gene: TRBD2; J gene: TRBJ2-5; CDR3 protein: CASSLGGGRAGETQYF; CDR3 DNA: TGTGCCAGCAGCTTAGGAGGCGGGAGGGCCGGCGAGACCCAGTACTTC
CDR3 length: 17; V gene: TRBV5-4; D gene: TRBD2; J gene: TRBJ2-1; CDR3 protein: CASSSLAGLSSYNEQFF; CDR3 DNA: TGTGCCAGCAGCTCTCTAGCGGGACTTTCCTCCTACAATGAGCAGTTCTTC